The source of this T cell receptor (beta chain) is a study of control samples from healthy donors and cancer patients. Deletions cut 3 bases from V and 0 bases from J, with 7 bases between. CDR3 size: 14 residues. Germline V gene lookup returns CDR1 KGHSH and CDR2 LQKENI. Clones were read by immunoSEQ multiplex PCR, and TCRdb kept only the in-frame ones, dropping some. The sample yields around 68,000 clones, approximately 86% seen once. V is TRBV18 and J is TRBJ2-3; D is undetermined. The sequencing input was blood. This TCR was recovered from a man in his 60s in good health. The CDR3 sequence: CASSPQVSTDTQYF. The CDR3 bases are TGTGCCAGCTCACCGCAAGTAAGCACAGATACGCAGTATTTT.